One sample yielded the 24 T cell receptor beta chains listed below, sequenced in a study of OX40 agonist ivuxolimab in advanced cancers. Produced via immunoSEQ multiplex PCR; TCRdb's table is partial and in-frame only. The sample carries about 17,000 clones, roughly 73% recorded once. The sample consisted of CD4+ or CD8+ T cells sorted from blood, taken in a trial of the OX40 agonist ivuxolimab. All receptors derive from an adult with an advanced solid tumor such as melanoma, head and neck, liver or kidney cancer.

The rearrangement joins TRBV30 to TRBJ1-1; 7 bases map to TRBD1. The J segment lost 2 bases and the V segment lost 3 bases, leaving 3 bases of the junction unmatched. The CDR3 covers 13 residues. CDR1 GTSNPN and CDR2 SVGIG come from the germline V gene (reference sequence). CDR3 coding DNA: TGTGCCTGGAGCAGGGGGGGAAACACTGAAGCTTTCTTT. It is translated as CAWSRGGNTEAFF.

The V gene is TRBV10-3, the J gene TRBJ2-3; D ambiguous. V was clipped by 0 bases and J by 0 bases, with 7 bases between them. Germline V CDR1 and CDR2: ENHRY, SYGVKD. This CDR3 has 15 residues. The CDR3 reads CAISESAGSTDTQYF. In nucleotides, the CDR3 is TGTGCCATCAGTGAGTCTGCTGGGAGCACAGATACGCAGTATTTT.

The rearrangement joins TRBV5-1 to TRBJ2-1; D gene uncertain. V lost 2 bases to trimming and J lost 3 bases, with 6 bases between them. CDR3 size: 13 residues. From germline, CDR1 is SGHRS and CDR2 YFSETQ. As DNA, the CDR3 is TGCGCCAGCAGCTTTACTTTCTACAATGAGCAGTTCTTC. This gives the protein CASSFTFYNEQFF.

This clone counts as medium-sized. V and J are TRBV11-2 and TRBJ1-1, with 8 positions matching TRBD1. V dropped 3 bases and J dropped 7; count of bases not matched to a gene: 4. The length of the CDR3 is 13 residues. The germline V gene has CDR1 SGHAT and CDR2 FQNNGV. CDR3 sequence reads: CASSFGTGIEAFF. The CDR3 DNA reads as TGTGCCAGCAGCTTCGGGACAGGTATTGAAGCTTTCTTT.

This clone has just one count. The CDR3: CASSLTGLRVDTQYF. The CDR3 bases are TGTGCCAGCAGCTTAACGGGACTGAGGGTAGATACGCAGTATTTT. This chain uses TRBV28 with TRBJ2-3, with TRBD2 as a possible D gene (6 bases). The V gene's germline CDR1 is MDHEN and CDR2 SYDVKM. V shed 6 bases and J shed 5 bases, with 18 bases lying between them. This CDR3 spans 15 amino acids.

This clone is large (0.1 to 1%). Written as DNA, the CDR3 is TGTGCCGTCCGCGGTACGTACAATGAGCAGTTCTTC. It is translated as CAVRGTYNEQFF. V is TRBV11-2 and J is TRBJ2-1, with D unclear. Germline values: CDR1 SGHAT, CDR2 FQNNGV. V lost 11 bases and J 4 bases, leaving 12 bases between the germline ends. This CDR3 has 12 amino acids.

The table lists this clone with a count of one. The chain joins TRBV5-4 to TRBJ2-5; D tentatively reads TRBD1 or TRBD2 (6 bases each). Germline V gives CDR1 SGHNT, CDR2 YYREEE (reference sequence). This CDR3 has 15 residues. Trimming left V 3 bases short and J 3 bases short, with 15 bases between. CDR3 bases: TGTGCCAGCAGCTCCGAGGGGGAGGCTGAAGAGACCCAGTACTTC. Its protein is CASSSEGEAEETQYF.

The chain joins TRBV19 to TRBJ1-2; D is possibly TRBD1 (6 bases). The ends were cut back, 6 bases at V and 5 bases at J, with 10 bases in the middle. The CDR3 has 12 amino acids. Germline V lookup: CDR1 LNHDA, CDR2 SQIVND (reference sequence). The chain's CDR3 is CASSGGRYGYTF. The CDR3 DNA reads TGTGCCAGTAGCGGGGGGCGGTATGGCTACACCTTC.

The chain carries TRBV30 and TRBJ2-7; 10 positions agree with TRBD1. The ends lost 4 bases at V and 5 bases at J; junction bases unmatched: 5. This CDR3 comprises 13 residues. Per germline, CDR1 GTSNPN and CDR2 SVGIG (reference sequence). The CDR3 DNA reads as TGTGCCTGGACAGCCGGGACAGGGGACGAGCAGTACTTC. Translating gives CAWTAGTGDEQYF.

The V and J genes are TRBV6-5 and TRBJ1-1, with 8 bases fitting TRBD1. The ends lost 4 bases at V and 3 bases at J; junction bases unmatched: 7. The CDR3 loop spans 15 amino acids. The germline V gene encodes CDR1 MNHEY and CDR2 SVGAGI. CDR3 in DNA: TGTGCCAGCAGTTCGAGCAGGGGGCCCGACACTGAAGCTTTCTTT. Its protein product is CASSSSRGPDTEAFF.

The chain carries TRBV7-2 and TRBJ2-3, with D uncertain. The CDR3 spans 14 residues. The germline V gene has CDR1 SGHTA and CDR2 FQGNSA. The V and J ends lost 0 bases and 2 bases respectively, with 6 bases between them. The CDR3 here is CASSLAGFTDTQYF. CDR3 nucleotide sequence: TGTGCCAGCAGCTTAGCGGGATTCACAGATACGCAGTATTTT.

The chain carries TRBV11-2 and TRBJ2-5; D is undetermined. The CDR3 has 11 amino acids. Trimming took 3 bases from V and 11 from J, leaving 10 bases between them. Germline V lookup: CDR1 SGHAT, CDR2 FQNNGV. The CDR3 nucleotides are TGTGCCAGCAGCTTTGATTCGACACAGTACTTC. This encodes CASSFDSTQYF.

The J gene is TRBJ2-5, the V gene TRBV7-2; 12 bases match TRBD1. Per germline, CDR1 SGHTA and CDR2 FQGNSA. The CDR3 contains 17 residues. The junction had 12 bases not matched to a gene; V was cut back by 5 bases and J by 5 bases. The CDR3 here is CASSLDGTGGIGETQYF. Here the CDR3 DNA reads TGTGCCAGCAGCCTCGATGGGACAGGGGGCATTGGGGAGACCCAGTACTTC.

This chain uses TRBV6-1 with TRBJ2-7, with D hard to call. Germline V CDR1 and CDR2: MNHNS, SASEGT. The CDR3 is made up of 10 amino acids. V lost 8 bases, J lost 2 bases, and 4 bases lay in between. The CDR3 DNA reads TGTGCCAGCGAAACCTACGAGCAGTACTTC. Its protein product is CASETYEQYF.

The chain combines TRBV18 with TRBJ2-2; 11 nucleotides align to TRBD1. Germline V CDR1 and CDR2: KGHSH, LQKENI. The length of the CDR3 is 16 residues. V shed 4 bases and J 4 bases; nucleotides not matched to a gene: 5. The chain's CDR3 is CASSLGQGEITGELFF. The CDR3 DNA follows: TGTGCCAGCTCACTGGGACAGGGGGAGATCACCGGGGAGCTGTTTTTT.

The chain has TRBV7-9 and TRBJ1-2, with a weak D call TRBD1 (6 bases). The CDR3 sequence is 14 residues long. V lost 8 bases and J lost 4, with 17 bases in between. The germline gives CDR1 SEHNR, CDR2 FQNEAQ (reference sequence). CDR3 in amino acids: CASASGGQFYGYTF. CDR3 coding DNA: TGTGCCAGCGCAAGCGGGGGGCAATTCTATGGCTACACCTTC.

This clone turned up a few times. The chain employs TRBV11-2 and TRBJ1-2; D is unresolved. Germline CDR1 and CDR2: SGHAT and FQNNGV. V was shortened by 5 bases and J by 2 bases, with 15 bases between the two germline ends. The CDR3 is 15 residues long. CDR3 sequence (DNA): TGTGCCAGCAGCCCTCCCCCGGCAGAAAACTATGGCTACACCTTC. The encoded protein is CASSPPPAENYGYTF. Drawing the rest from reference TRBV11-2 and TRBJ1-2, the complete variable domain is EAGVAQSPRYKIIEKRQSVAFWCNPISGHATLYWYQQILGQGPKLLIQFQNNGVVDDSQLPKDRFSAERLKGVDSTLKIQPAKLEDSAVYLCASSPPPAENYGYTFGSGTRLTVV.

The genes are TRBV6-4 and TRBJ2-7; 11 nucleotides match TRBD2. V shed 3 bases, J shed 2 bases, and the junction held 9 bases outside the gene matches. Germline V gives CDR1 MRHNA, CDR2 SNTAGT. The CDR3 is 17 amino acids. CDR3 loop: CASSEPLAGGPPYEQYF. CDR3 bases: TGTGCCAGCAGTGAACCGTTAGCGGGAGGGCCTCCCTACGAGCAGTACTTC.

This chain uses TRBV11-3 with TRBJ1-1; the D is unclear. CDR1 SGHNT and CDR2 YENEEA come from the germline V gene. V shed 0 bases and J shed 9 bases, with 5 bases lying between them. The CDR3 is 11 amino acids. The CDR3 reads CASSLEGKAFF. DNA for the CDR3: TGTGCCAGCAGCTTAGAGGGGAAAGCTTTCTTT.

This chain links TRBV19 with TRBJ1-1; D gene uncertain. This CDR3 is built from 15 residues. Germline loops: CDR1 LNHDA, CDR2 SQIVND (reference sequence). Trimming stripped 6 bases from V and 7 bases from J, with 21 bases between. The CDR3 loop reads CASRGAGRKALEAFF. CDR3 nucleotide sequence: TGTGCCAGTAGAGGCGCGGGCAGAAAAGCACTTGAAGCTTTCTTT. The variable domain in full, completed from reference TRBV19 and TRBJ1-1, reads DGGITQSPKYLFRKEGQNVTLSCEQNLNHDAMYWYRQDPGQGLRLIYYSQIVNDFQKGDIAEGYSVSREKKESFPLTVTSAQKNPTAFYLCASRGAGRKALEAFFGQGTRLTVV.

The table lists this clone with a few counts. V gene TRBV5-6 combines with J gene TRBJ2-7, with TRBD2 as a possible D gene (7 bases). The CDR3 totals 16 residues. Trimming removed 0 bases from V and 4 bases from J, with 17 bases in between. Per the germline V gene, CDR1 is SGHDT and CDR2 is YYEEEE. CDR3 DNA sequence: TGTGCCAGCAGCTTGGCCGTCGGGGGGCGCGGGTACGAGCAGTACTTC. This sequence encodes CASSLAVGGRGYEQYF.

This chain connects TRBV11-2 to TRBJ2-5, with 7 nucleotides matching TRBD1. The J call may be mistaken, given a closer DNA end match to TRBJ2-7. The CDR3 has 14 amino acids. Germline V gene lookup returns CDR1 SGHAT and CDR2 FQNNGV. CDR3 DNA: TGTGCCAGCAGCTCTCGGTCAGGGGGCTACGAGCAGTACTTC. This gives the protein CASSSRSGGYEQYF.

This clone is medium-sized within its sample. The rearrangement uses TRBV29-1 and TRBJ2-7, with unresolved D. Germline CDR1 and CDR2: SQVTM and ANQGSEA. V lost 7 bases and J lost 7, with 20 bases in between. The CDR3 spans 13 residues. The CDR3 sequence: CSGKDGVGGEQYF. In DNA form, the CDR3 reads TGCAGCGGGAAGGACGGAGTGGGTGGGGAGCAGTACTTC.

The gene calls are TRBV5-1 and TRBJ2-7, with D tentatively TRBD2 (6 bases). Trimming left V 4 bases short and J 2 bases short, with 10 bases between. CDR3 length: 13 amino acids. The germline V gene encodes CDR1 SGHRS and CDR2 YFSETQ. As DNA, the CDR3 is TGCGCCAGCAGCCCCCCGGGGGCCTACGAGCAGTACTTC. This codes for CASSPPGAYEQYF.